This TCR beta chain appears in the sequencing data of a study of cytotoxic CD8 clonotypes in ibrutinib-treated CLL. General study results and limits: The public clonotypes identified were infrequent and showed contraction or stability on treatment.

Libraries were prepared by immunoSEQ multiplex PCR; TCRdb keeps only in-frame clonotypes and omits some of them. The table has some 100,000 clones, 58% seen once. The germline CDR1 and CDR2 sequences are MDHEN and SYDVKM. The CDR3 consists of 14 residues. V shed 5 bases and J shed 7 bases, with 12 bases lying between them. Concerning this clone itself: Antigen specificity is unknown.

The sequencing here drew on PBMCs, taken after 24 months of ibrutinib treatment. The source of this sequence is a human donor with chronic lymphocytic leukemia. The chain uses TRBV28 and TRBJ1-6; D is perhaps TRBD1 (5 bases). In DNA form, the CDR3 reads TGTGCCAGCAGTCCAGGCCAGGGAAATTCACCCCTCCACTTT. Its protein product is CASSPGQGNSPLHF.